This T cell receptor beta chain was observed in a study of T-cell memory formation after mild COVID-19 (dated by TCRdb to the early 2020s). Regarding the research as a whole: TCR sequence clusters from the two donors were found to be largely donor specific. T-cell clones expanding and contracting after mild COVID-19 in a couple of donors were tracked by longitudinal TCRalpha and TCRbeta repertoire sequencing. Two young, previously healthy adult volunteers, one female and one male, were included in the cohort. General conclusions and limits of the study: SARS-CoV-2 specificity was not confirmed for the second-wave clones peaking on day 37. Contracting CD4+ clones were found mainly in CM and EM memory subsets, while CD8+ clones were enriched in EMRA. Some responding clones were found in pre-infection memory, which suggests that pre-existing cross-reactive memory T cells took part in the SARS-CoV-2 response. Only two mild cases were covered in the study, and larger cohorts including severe cases with pre-infection samples were considered necessary. Clones that contracted from day 15 to 85 showed balanced CD4/CD8 phenotypes, whereas a second wave of clones that expanded from day 15 to 37 leaned towards CD4+.

PBMCs were isolated by Ficoll-Paque density gradient centrifugation. The sequencing machine was an Illumina NovaSeq 6000. cDNA libraries for TCRalpha and TCRbeta were prepared by 5'RACE using constant-segment primers, with sample barcodes and unique molecular identifiers added. Trizol reagent was used to extract RNA from every sample. The libraries were amplified in two PCR steps, and the second step added a second sample barcode and Illumina TruSeq adapters. The libraries were sequenced on an Illumina NovaSeq using 2 x 150 bp paired-end reads. The study's own analysis went as follows. Reads were demultiplexed and collapsed into UMI-guided consensus sequences with migec v1.2.7. With mixcr v2.1.11, UMI consensuses were aligned to TRA and TRB V and J templates and assembled into clonotypes. A clonotype was counted as expanded or contracted only when both edgeR and NoisET called the clonotype significant, with the noise models trained on biological replicates. For edgeR calls, a false discovery rate-adjusted p below 0.01 and a log2 fold-change threshold of 1 were applied. As an exploratory analysis of dynamics, max-normalized trajectories of the 1000 most abundant clonotypes were examined with PCA combined with hierarchical clustering. Separately sequenced CD4+ and CD8+ repertoires were used to assign a CD4 or CD8 phenotype to each responding clone. The public reads were quality trimmed at Q25 with fastp and then assembled into clones with MiXCR by TCRdb, keeping productive beta chains. CDR3 protein duplicates are merged, each entry listing the most common genes and DNA. It is TCRdb's table, rather than the study itself, that gives the V and J calls and clone size. The sample records 300,000 to 400,000 distinct CDR3 sequences, about an eighth of which are singletons. Clones ranked in the top ten supply 20% to 25% of the sample.

This clonotype was found a few times. The antigen it recognizes is unknown. Base qualities are not provided; no much larger clone lies one nucleotide away. The CDR3, cysteine through valine, is 13 amino acids long. The only DNA kept is the CDR3, 39 bases in frame from the first base. After removal of 5 bases from V and 7 bases from J, the junction retains 8 bases not matched to a gene. The germline V gene gives CDR1 as KGHSH and CDR2 as LQKENI. This sequence uses TRBV18 and TRBJ2-7, with 7 bases matching TRBD1. What was sequenced was PBMCs or a T cell subset sorted from them (not recorded which). The source of this sequence is a man between 18 and 29 years old who had mild COVID-19 (a few samples of this study predate the infection). The sample titles of this study are shuffled in the database, so cell type and time point are left out; the donor was told from shared clones. The sequence in DNA is TGTGCCAGCTCAACCACAGGGGCGCAGGAGCAGTACGTC. Translated, it reads CASSTTGAQEQYV.